The 29 T cell receptor beta chains reported below all come from one sample, sequenced in a study of siplizumab effects on memory and regulatory T cells. Sequenced by immunoSEQ multiplex PCR; TCRdb stores in-frame clones only, minus some. The data show about 100,000 clones, around 93% seen once. Input material: non-Treg CD4+ T cells sorted from blood. The receptors were sampled from a human donor in good health.

The V gene is TRBV7-9, the J gene TRBJ1-3, with D unclear. The CDR3 contains 14 residues. Trimming took off 4 bases at V and 4 bases at J, with 11 bases between the two ends. Germline CDR1 SEHNR, CDR2 FQNEAQ (reference sequence). The DNA for the CDR3 is TGTGCCAGCAGCTCTCGATGGACGGGAAACACCATATATTTT. Translation: CASSSRWTGNTIYF.

The chain is built from TRBV19 and TRBJ1-3, with unresolved D. V was shortened by 3 bases and J by 6 bases, with 12 bases between the two germline ends. The CDR3 spans 14 residues. Germline CDR1 is LNHDA and CDR2 is SQIVND (reference sequence). The CDR3 sequence: CASSIGGRENTIYF. CDR3 DNA: TGTGCCAGTAGTATCGGAGGAAGAGAAAACACCATATATTTT. Drawing the rest from reference TRBV19 and TRBJ1-3, the complete variable domain is DGGITQSPKYLFRKEGQNVTLSCEQNLNHDAMYWYRQDPGQGLRLIYYSQIVNDFQKGDIAEGYSVSREKKESFPLTVTSAQKNPTAFYLCASSIGGRENTIYFGEGSWLTVV.

J is TRBJ2-5 and V is TRBV6-1; weak D call: TRBD1 (5 bases). This CDR3 spans 13 amino acids. Germline loops: CDR1 MNHNS, CDR2 SASEGT. The V and J ends lost 4 bases and 7 bases respectively, with 13 bases between them. The CDR3 DNA sequence: TGTGCCAGCAGTGGGCAGGGATTAGGGACCCAGTACTTC. It translates to CASSGQGLGTQYF.

The chain uses TRBV5-8 and TRBJ1-2; D is undetermined. V lost 4 bases and J 7 bases, leaving 26 bases between the germline ends. The CDR3 is 17 residues long. CDR1 and CDR2 from the germline V gene are SGHTS and YDEGEE. The CDR3 DNA sequence: TGTGCCAGCAGCAAAGATAATCGGGTATCCACGGAGGGTGGCTACACCTTC. Residues: CASSKDNRVSTEGGYTF. The variable domain in full, with the rest retrieved from reference TRBV5-8 and TRBJ1-2, is EAGVTQSPTHLIKTRGQQATLRCSPISGHTSVYWYQQALGLGLQFLLWYDEGEERNRGNFPPRFSGRQFPNYSSELNVNALELEDSALYLCASSKDNRVSTEGGYTFGSGTRLTVV.

This chain joins TRBV10-3 and TRBJ1-1; the D gene is possibly TRBD1 (5 bases). From germline, CDR1 is ENHRY and CDR2 SYGVKD. Trimming took 6 bases from V and 1 from J, leaving 9 bases between them. The CDR3 is 13 residues long. The DNA of the CDR3 is TGTGCCATCAGAAAACAGGAGAACACTGAAGCTTTCTTT. This gives the protein CAIRKQENTEAFF.

V gene TRBV18 combines with J gene TRBJ2-1; weak D call: TRBD1 (6 bases). Per the germline V gene, CDR1 is KGHSH and CDR2 is LQKENI. This CDR3 contains 13 residues. Trimming stripped 3 bases from V and 9 bases from J, with 12 bases between. CDR3 sequence: CASSPQGQLEQFF. DNA for the CDR3: TGTGCCAGCTCACCCCAAGGACAGCTTGAGCAGTTCTTC.

In DNA form, the CDR3 reads TGTGCCAGCAGCTCCCTAGCGGACGGCACAGATACGCAGTATTTT. It yields the protein CASSSLADGTDTQYF. The chain uses TRBV5-5 and TRBJ2-3; 7 bases match TRBD2. Germline values: CDR1 SGHKS, CDR2 YYEKEE (reference sequence). The CDR3 runs to 15 residues. The ends lost 3 bases at V and 1 base at J; junction bases unmatched: 5.

The rearrangement links TRBV28 to TRBJ1-1; D unresolved. Trimming left V 6 bases short and J 8 bases short, with 16 bases between. The germline V gene has CDR1 MDHEN and CDR2 SYDVKM. This CDR3 region has 13 residues. CDR3 in amino acids: CASSPRQAREAFF. In DNA, the CDR3 is TGTGCCAGCAGCCCGCGGCAGGCCCGCGAAGCTTTCTTT.

The J gene is TRBJ2-7, the V gene TRBV4-1; tentative D call: TRBD2 (7 bases). This CDR3 comprises 21 residues. Germline loops: CDR1 MGHRA, CDR2 YSYEKL. The germline V and J ends were trimmed by 4 bases and 0 bases, with 31 bases remaining between them. The chain's CDR3 is CASSLRHHPGQKGGTSYEQYF. Here the CDR3 DNA reads TGCGCCAGCAGCCTTAGGCACCACCCGGGACAAAAGGGGGGGACCTCCTACGAGCAGTACTTC.

This clone is a singleton in its sample. The rearrangement links TRBV2 to TRBJ1-2, with a tentative D call TRBD1 (6 bases). Germline CDR1 is SNHLY and CDR2 is FYNNEI. The V gene lost 6 bases and the J gene lost 5 bases, with 10 bases spanning the gap. This CDR3 has 12 amino acids. The chain's CDR3 is CASSRQDYGYTF. The CDR3 coding sequence is TGTGCCAGCAGCCGACAGGATTATGGCTACACCTTC.

The J gene is TRBJ2-3, the V gene TRBV4-1; D unclear. The CDR3 extends over 14 amino acids. V lost 0 bases, J lost 5 bases, and 9 bases lay in between. The germline gives CDR1 MGHRA, CDR2 YSYEKL. The CDR3 here is CASSQDPPGDTQYF. Written as DNA, the CDR3 is TGCGCCAGCAGCCAAGATCCCCCCGGAGATACGCAGTATTTT.

V gene TRBV6-5 combines with J gene TRBJ2-7; 9 nucleotides align to TRBD1. The CDR3 extends over 13 amino acids. V was clipped by 4 bases and J by 3 bases; unmatched bases: 1. CDR1 and CDR2 from the germline V gene are MNHEY and SVGAGI. The CDR3 region is CASSSDRGYEQYF. The CDR3 bases are TGTGCCAGCAGTTCGGACAGGGGCTACGAGCAGTACTTC.

The chain employs TRBV5-4 and TRBJ2-2; D remains unclear. The V end lost 1 base, the J end lost 0 bases, and 7 bases lay between the germline ends. This CDR3 comprises 15 residues. Germline V gene sequence: CDR1 SGHNT, CDR2 YYREEE (reference sequence). CDR3 nucleotides: TGTGCCAGCAGCTTGTACGGTGCGAACACCGGGGAGCTGTTTTTT. It yields the protein CASSLYGANTGELFF.

In its sample, this clone was seen once. The rearrangement links TRBV4-1 to TRBJ2-5; tentatively, D is TRBD1 or TRBD2 (5 bases each). Per germline, CDR1 MGHRA and CDR2 YSYEKL. This CDR3 comprises 15 residues. V lost 0 bases and J lost 5, with 13 bases in between. The chain's CDR3 is CASSQDEGRWETQYF. The CDR3 DNA follows: TGCGCCAGCAGCCAAGATGAGGGGAGATGGGAGACCCAGTACTTC.

The J gene is TRBJ1-2, the V gene TRBV5-4, with D maybe TRBD1 (5 bases). This CDR3 spans 15 amino acids. From germline, CDR1 is SGHNT and CDR2 YYREEE (reference sequence). Trimming shortened V by 0 bases and J by 4 bases, and 13 bases separated the two germline ends. This CDR3 reads CASSLVGGALYGYTF. CDR3 bases: TGTGCCAGCAGCTTGGTTGGAGGGGCCCTCTATGGCTACACCTTC. Using reference TRBV5-4 and TRBJ1-2 for the parts outside the CDR3, the full variable domain is ETGVTQSPTHLIKTRGQQVTLRCSSQSGHNTVSWYQQALGQGPQFIFQYYREEENGRGNFPPRFSGLQFPNYSSELNVNALELDDSALYLCASSLVGGALYGYTFGSGTRLTVV.

The genes are TRBV18 and TRBJ1-1, with 8 bases fitting TRBD1. The CDR3 runs to 12 residues. In germline, CDR1 is KGHSH, CDR2 LQKENI. V was clipped by 6 bases and J by 7 bases; unmatched bases: 4. As DNA, the CDR3 is TGTGCCAGCTCTCCAACAGGGGGTGAAGCTTTCTTT. Protein product: CASSPTGGEAFF.

The chain recombines TRBV19 with TRBJ1-1, with D perhaps matching TRBD1 (6 bases). Germline loops: CDR1 LNHDA, CDR2 SQIVND (reference sequence). This CDR3 has 14 residues. V gave up 7 bases and J gave up 0 bases, with 12 bases separating them. CDR3 protein: CASTLQGMNTEAFF. For the CDR3, the DNA is TGTGCCAGTACCTTACAGGGAATGAACACTGAAGCTTTCTTT.

This clone was recorded once. The rearrangement joins TRBV9 to TRBJ2-7, with 7 positions matching TRBD2. The V gene end was trimmed by 4 bases and the J gene end by 0 bases; junction bases not matched to a gene: 4. CDR1 and CDR2 from the germline V gene are SGDLS and YYNGEE. This CDR3 region has 14 residues. CDR3 sequence (DNA): TGTGCCAGCAGCCCAAGCGGGGTCTCCTACGAGCAGTACTTC. Its protein is CASSPSGVSYEQYF.

The chain recombines TRBV18 with TRBJ2-1; TRBD2 agrees at 15 bases. The junction had 0 bases not matched to a gene; V was cut back by 2 bases and J by 1 base. The CDR3 has 17 residues. CDR1 is KGHSH, CDR2 LQKENI, per germline. The DNA of the CDR3 is TGTGCCAGCTCACCAGGGACTAGCGGGAGGTCCTACAATGAGCAGTTCTTC. Its protein product is CASSPGTSGRSYNEQFF.

The chain couples TRBV5-1 to TRBJ2-5, with D possibly TRBD2 on 6 matching bases. Germline V gene lookup returns CDR1 SGHRS and CDR2 YFSETQ. The V gene lost 3 bases and the J gene lost 5 bases, with 14 bases spanning the gap. The CDR3 loop spans 14 amino acids. In DNA form, the CDR3 reads TGCGCCAGCAGCTCCCGGGACTTTCCGGAGACCCAGTACTTC. It translates to CASSSRDFPETQYF.

This clone was detected once. CDR3 coding DNA: TGCGCCAGCAGCTTGGACTCTCGCACAGATACGCAGTATTTT. Translation: CASSLDSRTDTQYF. The V and J genes are TRBV5-1 and TRBJ2-3; D is unclear. The V end lost 0 bases, the J end lost 1 base, and 6 bases lay between the germline ends. The CDR3 spans 14 residues. Germline lookup yields CDR1 SGHRS and CDR2 YFSETQ.

V is TRBV2 and J is TRBJ2-5; D is undetermined. The ends were cut back, 5 bases at V and 1 base at J, with 5 bases in the middle. Germline V gene data show CDR1 as SNHLY and CDR2 as FYNNEI. CDR3 length: 12 residues. As DNA, the CDR3 is TGTGCCAGCAGTCTGGGCCAAGAGACCCAGTACTTC. Translating gives CASSLGQETQYF.

V gene TRBV7-2 combines with J gene TRBJ2-7; 10 bases are shared with TRBD2. Germline V gene data show CDR1 as SGHTA and CDR2 as FQGNSA. V lost 3 bases to trimming and J lost 0 bases; unmatched junction nucleotides: 8. This CDR3 has 17 residues. The chain's CDR3 is CASSFLAGARFSYEQYF. The CDR3 DNA sequence: TGTGCCAGCAGCTTTCTAGCGGGGGCTCGTTTCTCCTACGAGCAGTACTTC.

The rearrangement joins TRBV30 to TRBJ1-6; the D gene is possibly TRBD1 (6 bases). This CDR3 comprises 15 residues. Germline V gives CDR1 GTSNPN, CDR2 SVGIG (reference sequence). Deletions cut 3 bases from V and 10 bases from J, with 19 bases between. CDR3 in amino acids: CAWSPQGTKGSPLHF. CDR3 sequence (DNA): TGTGCCTGGAGCCCCCAGGGGACTAAAGGATCACCCCTCCACTTT.

V and J are TRBV23-1 and TRBJ1-1; D gene unclear. TRBV23-1 is identified as an open reading frame with a role that is uncertain. The CDR3 is 14 amino acids. The germline V and J ends were trimmed by 3 bases and 3 bases, with 11 bases remaining between them. The CDR3 DNA follows: TGCGCCAGCAGTCATTCCCCACCTTACACTGAAGCTTTCTTT. It translates to CASSHSPPYTEAFF.

This chain links TRBV10-1 with TRBJ2-3, with 8 bases fitting TRBD2. CDR1 and CDR2 (germline): WNHNN, SYGVQD (reference sequence). This CDR3 region has 13 residues. Trimming removed 6 bases from V and 3 bases from J; junction bases left unmatched: 2. The CDR3 protein is CASSGGGTDTQYF. As DNA, the CDR3 is TGCGCCAGCAGCGGGGGGGGGACAGATACGCAGTATTTT.

The gene calls are TRBV4-2 and TRBJ1-2; 7 nucleotides line up with TRBD1. Germline assignment: CDR1 LGHNA and CDR2 YNFKEQ. This CDR3 spans 15 amino acids. Trimming at V came to 4 bases and at J to 4 bases, leaving 9 bases not matched to a gene. In nucleotides, the CDR3 is TGTGCCAGCAGCCGACCCGGACAGGTCGGCTATGGCTACACCTTC. Translating gives CASSRPGQVGYGYTF.

The V call is TRBV6-6, the J call TRBJ2-7; a possible D gene is TRBD2 (6 bases). This CDR3 is 14 amino acids long. CDR1 MNHNY and CDR2 SVGAGI come from the germline V gene (reference sequence). V lost 2 bases to trimming and J lost 10 bases, with 18 bases between them. CDR3 residues: CASSYGNAEGFQYF. CDR3 coding DNA: TGTGCCAGCAGTTACGGGAACGCGGAGGGTTTTCAGTACTTC.

J is TRBJ1-1 and V is TRBV19; 10 bases map to TRBD1. The V gene end was trimmed by 8 bases and the J gene end by 5 bases; junction bases not matched to a gene: 5. Per germline, CDR1 LNHDA and CDR2 SQIVND (reference sequence). This CDR3 is built from 13 residues. CDR3 bases: TGTGCCAGTGCGACAGGGGGCGGGACTGAAGCTTTCTTT. Translated, it gives CASATGGGTEAFF.